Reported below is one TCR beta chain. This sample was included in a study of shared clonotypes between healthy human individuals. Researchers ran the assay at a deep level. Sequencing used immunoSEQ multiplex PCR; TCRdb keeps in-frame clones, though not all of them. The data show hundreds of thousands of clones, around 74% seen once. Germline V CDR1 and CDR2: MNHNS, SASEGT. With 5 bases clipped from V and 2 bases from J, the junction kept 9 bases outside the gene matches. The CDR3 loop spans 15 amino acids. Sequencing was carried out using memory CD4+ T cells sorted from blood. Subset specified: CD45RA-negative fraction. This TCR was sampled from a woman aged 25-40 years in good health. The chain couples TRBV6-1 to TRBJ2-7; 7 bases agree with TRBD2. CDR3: CASSRPGLQTYEQYF. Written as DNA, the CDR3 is TGTGCCAGCAGTAGACCGGGACTACAAACCTACGAGCAGTACTTC.